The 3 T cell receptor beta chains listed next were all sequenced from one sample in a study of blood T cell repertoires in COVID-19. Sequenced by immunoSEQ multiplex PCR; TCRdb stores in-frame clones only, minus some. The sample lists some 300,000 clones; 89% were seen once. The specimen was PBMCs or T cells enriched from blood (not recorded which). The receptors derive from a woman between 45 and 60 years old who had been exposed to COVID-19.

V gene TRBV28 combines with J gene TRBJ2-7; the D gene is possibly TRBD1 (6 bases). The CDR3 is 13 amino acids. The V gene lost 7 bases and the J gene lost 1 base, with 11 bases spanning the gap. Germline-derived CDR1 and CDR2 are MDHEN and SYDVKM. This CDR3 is CASKGRGSYEQYF. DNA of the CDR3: TGTGCCAGCAAGGGCAGGGGTTCCTACGAGCAGTACTTC.

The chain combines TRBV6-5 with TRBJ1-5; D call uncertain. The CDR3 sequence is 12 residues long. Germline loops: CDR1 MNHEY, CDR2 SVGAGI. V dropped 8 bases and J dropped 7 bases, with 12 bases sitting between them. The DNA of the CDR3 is TGTGCCAGCGCGGAGGTCTACCAGCCCCAGCATTTT. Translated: CASAEVYQPQHF.

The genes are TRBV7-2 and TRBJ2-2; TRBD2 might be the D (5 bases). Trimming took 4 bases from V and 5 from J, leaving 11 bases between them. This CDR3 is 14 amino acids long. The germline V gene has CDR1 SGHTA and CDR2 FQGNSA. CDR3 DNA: TGTGCCAGCAGCTCATGGACGGGGACCGGGGAGCTGTTTTTT. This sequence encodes CASSSWTGTGELFF.